The 4 T cell receptor beta chains below all came from one sample that was sequenced in a study of CD8 T cells in ankylosing spondylitis. In TCRdb, the 5' RACE reads were re-called with MiXCR into one record per CDR3 protein. The sample gives hundreds of thousands of distinct CDR3 sequences, around 32% of which show up once; roughly 4.2% is in the top ten. The sequenced sample was blood, either unsorted or a sorted T cell fraction (not recorded which). The receptors were sampled from a male donor with ankylosing spondylitis or in good health (not recorded which).

The CDR3 region has the DNA TGCAGTGCTAGATCCAAGACAGGGGTCCATGAGCAGTTCTTC. Residues: CSARSKTGVHEQFF. The chain is built from TRBV20-1 and TRBJ2-1; 8 nucleotides agree with TRBD1. CDR3 length equals 14 residues. Germline V gene sequence: CDR1 DFQATT, CDR2 SNEGSKA (reference sequence). The ends lost 2 bases at V and 8 bases at J; junction bases unmatched: 8.

In regard to this clonotype: The CDR3 does not end in the conserved phenylalanine or tryptophan, so this is likely a read error. The chain carries TRBV27 and TRBJ2-1; D is ambiguous. The germline V gene has CDR1 MNHEY and CDR2 SMNVEV (reference sequence). This CDR3 region has 13 residues. V dropped 5 bases and J dropped 7 bases, with 12 bases sitting between them. As DNA, the CDR3 is TGTGCCAGCAGTCCACGACTGACGAATGAGCAGTTCTCC. Amino acids: CASSPRLTNEQFS.

The rearrangement uses TRBV5-5 and TRBJ1-1, with D unresolved. V dropped 1 base and J dropped 3 bases, with 7 bases sitting between them. Germline lookup yields CDR1 SGHKS and CDR2 YYEKEE (reference sequence). There are 13 residues in the CDR3. The CDR3 sequence is CASSLYGDTEAFF. The CDR3 DNA is TGTGCCAGCAGCTTGTATGGAGACACTGAAGCTTTCTTT.

The chain links TRBV12-3 or TRBV12-4 to TRBJ2-1, with D tentatively TRBD1 or TRBD2 (6 bases each). Between the trimmed V and J ends, which lost 4 bases and 3 bases, there was a span of 16 bases. There are 16 residues in the CDR3. CDR3 sequence reads: CASSSEGGPDYNEQFF. The CDR3 DNA reads as TGTGCCAGCAGTTCGGAAGGGGGGCCCGACTACAATGAGCAGTTCTTC.